This T cell receptor (beta chain) was captured by sequencing in a study of control samples from healthy donors and cancer patients. Germline V gives CDR1 SGHNT, CDR2 YENEEA. After removal of 5 bases from V and 4 bases from J, the junction contained 9 bases not matched to a gene. The CDR3 sequence is 15 residues long. Some clones are missing from TCRdb's copy, which holds only in-frame ones; the method was immunoSEQ multiplex PCR. The table has over 45,000 clones, approximately 90% seen once. Specimen: PBMCs. The rearrangement joins TRBV11-3 to TRBJ2-5; 8 nucleotides agree with TRBD2. This sequence originates from a man aged 35 to 55 with colorectal cancer. The CDR3, as DNA: TGTGCCAGCAGCCCCGTAATCGGGGGGGGAGAGACCCAGTACTTC. It specifies CASSPVIGGGETQYF.